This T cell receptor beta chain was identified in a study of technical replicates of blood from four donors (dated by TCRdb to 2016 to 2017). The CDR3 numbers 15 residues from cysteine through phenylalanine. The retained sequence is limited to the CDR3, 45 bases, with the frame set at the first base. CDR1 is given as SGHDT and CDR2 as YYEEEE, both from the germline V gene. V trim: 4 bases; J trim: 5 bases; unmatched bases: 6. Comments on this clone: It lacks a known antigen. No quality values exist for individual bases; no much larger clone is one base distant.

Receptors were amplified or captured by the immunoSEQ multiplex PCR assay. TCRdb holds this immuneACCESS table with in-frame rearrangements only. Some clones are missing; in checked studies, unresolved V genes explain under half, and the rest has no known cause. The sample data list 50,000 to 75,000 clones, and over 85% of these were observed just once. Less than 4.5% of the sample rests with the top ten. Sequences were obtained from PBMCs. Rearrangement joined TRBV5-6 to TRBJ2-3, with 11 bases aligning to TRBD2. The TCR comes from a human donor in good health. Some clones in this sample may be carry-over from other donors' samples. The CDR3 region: CASSPTSGRGDTQYF. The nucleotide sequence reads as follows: TGTGCCAGCAGCCCCACTAGCGGGAGAGGAGATACGCAGTATTTT.